This T cell receptor beta chain was recovered during a study of shared clonotypes between healthy human individuals. Findings of the study overall: Researchers sampled only blood; tissue repertoires likely differ. Memory subsets had estimated richness that was generally smaller than that of naive subsets.

Germline V CDR1 and CDR2: GTSNPN, SVGIG (reference sequence). V was clipped by 0 bases and J by 4 bases, with 22 bases between them. The length of the CDR3 is 19 residues. Investigators spread the genomic DNA of each subset evenly over several immunoSEQ plates. This table comes from immunoSEQ multiplex PCR, and its TCRdb copy is limited to in-frame clones, with some not included. The sample carries about 1.1 million clones, around 78% recorded once. Concerning this clone itself: Its cognate antigen is unknown.

The receptor was derived from a man between 18 and 35 years old in good health. Some clones in this sample may be carry-over from other donors' samples. V usage is TRBV30 and J usage is TRBJ2-6, with D unresolved. The specimen sequenced was memory CD4+ T cells from PBMCs. Subset reported: CD45RA-negative fraction. CDR3 sequence (DNA): TGTGCCTGGAGTGTCCCGGCCAGCCGTGGGTTGAGCGGGGCCAACGTCCTGACTTTC. It codes for CAWSVPASRGLSGANVLTF. Supplemented by reference TRBV30 and TRBJ2-6, the full variable domain reads SQTIHQWPATLVQPVGSPLSLECTVEGTSNPNLYWYRQAAGRGLQLLFYSVGIGQISSEVPQNLSASRPQDRQFILSSKKLLLSDSGFYLCAWSVPASRGLSGANVLTFGAGSRLTVL.